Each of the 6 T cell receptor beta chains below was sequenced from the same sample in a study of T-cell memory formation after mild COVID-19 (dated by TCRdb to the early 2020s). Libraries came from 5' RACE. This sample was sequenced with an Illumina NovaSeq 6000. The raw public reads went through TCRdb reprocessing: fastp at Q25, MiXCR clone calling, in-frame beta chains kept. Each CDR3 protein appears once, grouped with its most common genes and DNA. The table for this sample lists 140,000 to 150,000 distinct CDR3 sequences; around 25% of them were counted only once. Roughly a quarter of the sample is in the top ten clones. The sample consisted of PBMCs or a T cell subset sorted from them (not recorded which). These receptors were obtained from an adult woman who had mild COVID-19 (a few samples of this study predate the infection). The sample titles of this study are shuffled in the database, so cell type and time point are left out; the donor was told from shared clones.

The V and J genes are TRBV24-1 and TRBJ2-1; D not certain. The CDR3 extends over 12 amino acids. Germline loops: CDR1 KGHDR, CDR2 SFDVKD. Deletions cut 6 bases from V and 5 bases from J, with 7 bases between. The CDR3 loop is CATSTVDNEQFF. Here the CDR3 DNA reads TGTGCCACCAGTACGGTCGACAATGAGCAGTTCTTC.

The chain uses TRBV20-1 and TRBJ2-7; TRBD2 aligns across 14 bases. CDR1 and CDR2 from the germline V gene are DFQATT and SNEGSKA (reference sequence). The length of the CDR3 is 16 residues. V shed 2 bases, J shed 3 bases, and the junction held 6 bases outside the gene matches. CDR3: CSARLTGLAGVYEQYF. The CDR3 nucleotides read TGCAGTGCTAGACTAACGGGACTAGCGGGGGTCTACGAGCAGTACTTC.

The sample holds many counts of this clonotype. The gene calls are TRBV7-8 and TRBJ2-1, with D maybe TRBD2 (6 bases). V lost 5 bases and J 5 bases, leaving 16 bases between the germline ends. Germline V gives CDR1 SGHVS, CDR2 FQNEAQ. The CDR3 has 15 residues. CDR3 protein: CASSAGLLNHNEQFF. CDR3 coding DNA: TGTGCCAGCAGCGCGGGACTGCTAAATCACAATGAGCAGTTCTTC.

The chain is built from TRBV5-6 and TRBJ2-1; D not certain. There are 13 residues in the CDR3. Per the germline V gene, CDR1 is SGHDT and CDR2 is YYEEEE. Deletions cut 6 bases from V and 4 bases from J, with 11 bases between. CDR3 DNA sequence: TGTGCCAGCACGTTGTCCGGGTACAATGAGCAGTTCTTC. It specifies CASTLSGYNEQFF.

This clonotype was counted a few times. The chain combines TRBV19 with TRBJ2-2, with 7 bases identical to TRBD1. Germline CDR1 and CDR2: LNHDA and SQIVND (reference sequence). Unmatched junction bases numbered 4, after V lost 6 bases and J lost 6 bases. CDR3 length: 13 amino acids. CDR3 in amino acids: CASRVQGAGELFF. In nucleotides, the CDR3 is TGTGCCAGTAGGGTTCAGGGGGCCGGGGAGCTGTTTTTT.

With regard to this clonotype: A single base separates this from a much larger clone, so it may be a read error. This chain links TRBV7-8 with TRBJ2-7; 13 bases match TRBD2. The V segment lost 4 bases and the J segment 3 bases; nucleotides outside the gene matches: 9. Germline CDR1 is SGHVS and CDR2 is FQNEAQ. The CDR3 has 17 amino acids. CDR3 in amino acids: CASSSHERTSGSYEQYF. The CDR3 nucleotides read TGTGCCAGCAGCTCGCATGAGAGGACTAGCGGGAGCTACGAGCAGTACTTC.